Listed here is a single TCR beta chain. This sample was included in a study of blood T cells in healthy people across ages. There are 14 residues in the CDR3. Trimming pared 0 bases from V and 7 bases from J, leaving 9 bases between. CDR1 MGHRA and CDR2 YSYEKL come from the germline V gene. A second roughly 6 to 12 cycle PCR used barcoded and J-beta primers. Each cDNA molecule, via a template-switch adaptor with 12 random nucleotides, was tagged. TCRdb re-derived calls from the 5' RACE reads in MiXCR, one entry per CDR3 protein. The sample holds around 1,500,000 distinct CDR3 sequences, approximately 40% seen once.

The source material was blood. The sequence was obtained from a woman younger than 35 in good health. The rearrangement joins TRBV4-1 to TRBJ2-2; D gene unclear. CDR3 nucleotides: TGCGCCAGCAGCCAAGAAGGGTCAGGCGGGGAGCTGTTTTTT. Its protein is CASSQEGSGGELFF.